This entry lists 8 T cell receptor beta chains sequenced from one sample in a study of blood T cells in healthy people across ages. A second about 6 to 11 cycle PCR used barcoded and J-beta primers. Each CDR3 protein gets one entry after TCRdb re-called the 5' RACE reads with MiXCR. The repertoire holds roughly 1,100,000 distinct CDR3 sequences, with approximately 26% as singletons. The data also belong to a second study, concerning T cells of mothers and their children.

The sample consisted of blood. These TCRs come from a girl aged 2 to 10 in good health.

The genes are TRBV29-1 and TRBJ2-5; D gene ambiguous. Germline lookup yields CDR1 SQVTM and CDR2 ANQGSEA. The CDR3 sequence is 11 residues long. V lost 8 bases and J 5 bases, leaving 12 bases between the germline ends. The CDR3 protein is CSPLIRETQYF. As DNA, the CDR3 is TGCAGCCCTTTGATACGCGAGACCCAGTACTTC.

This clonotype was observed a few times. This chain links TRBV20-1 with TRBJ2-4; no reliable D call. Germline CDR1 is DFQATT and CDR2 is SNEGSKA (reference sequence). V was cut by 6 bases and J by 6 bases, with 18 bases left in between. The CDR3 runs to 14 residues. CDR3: CSAQARSILNIQYF. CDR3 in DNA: TGCAGTGCCCAAGCTCGCAGTATCCTAAACATTCAGTACTTC.

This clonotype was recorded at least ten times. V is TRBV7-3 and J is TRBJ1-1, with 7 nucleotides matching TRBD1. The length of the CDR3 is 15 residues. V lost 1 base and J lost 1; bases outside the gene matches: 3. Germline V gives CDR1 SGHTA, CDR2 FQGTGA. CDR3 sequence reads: CASSLRPGGNTEAFF. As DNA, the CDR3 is TGTGCCAGCAGCTTAAGGCCAGGGGGGAACACTGAAGCTTTCTTT.

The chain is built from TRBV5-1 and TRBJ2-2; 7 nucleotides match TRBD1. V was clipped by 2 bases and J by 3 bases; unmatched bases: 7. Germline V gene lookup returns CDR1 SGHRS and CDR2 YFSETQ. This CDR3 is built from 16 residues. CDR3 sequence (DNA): TGCGCCAGCAGCTTAATACAGGGGACGTACACCGGGGAGCTGTTTTTT. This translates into CASSLIQGTYTGELFF.

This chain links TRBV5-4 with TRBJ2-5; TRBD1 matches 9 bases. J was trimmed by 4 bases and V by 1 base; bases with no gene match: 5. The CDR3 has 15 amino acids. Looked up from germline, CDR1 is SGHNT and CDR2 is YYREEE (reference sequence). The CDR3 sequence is CASSLPGTGLETQYF. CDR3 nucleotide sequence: TGTGCCAGCAGCTTGCCCGGGACAGGGCTAGAGACCCAGTACTTC.

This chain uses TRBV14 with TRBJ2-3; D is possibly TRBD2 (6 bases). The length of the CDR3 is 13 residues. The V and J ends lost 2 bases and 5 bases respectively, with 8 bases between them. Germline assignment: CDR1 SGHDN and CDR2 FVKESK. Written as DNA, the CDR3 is TGTGCCAGCAGCCAACGGGGAGGAGATACGCAGTATTTT. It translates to CASSQRGGDTQYF.

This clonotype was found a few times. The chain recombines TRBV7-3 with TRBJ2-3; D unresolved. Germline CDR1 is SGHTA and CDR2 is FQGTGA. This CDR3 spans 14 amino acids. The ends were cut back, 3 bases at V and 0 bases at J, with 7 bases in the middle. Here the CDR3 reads CASSLDVSTDTQYF. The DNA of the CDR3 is TGTGCCAGCAGCTTGGACGTCAGCACAGATACGCAGTATTTT. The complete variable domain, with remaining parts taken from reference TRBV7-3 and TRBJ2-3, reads GAGVSQTPSNKVTEKGKYVELRCDPISGHTALYWYRQSLGQGPEFLIYFQGTGAADDSGLPNDRFFAVRPEGSVSTLKIQRTERGDSAVYLCASSLDVSTDTQYFGPGTRLTVL.

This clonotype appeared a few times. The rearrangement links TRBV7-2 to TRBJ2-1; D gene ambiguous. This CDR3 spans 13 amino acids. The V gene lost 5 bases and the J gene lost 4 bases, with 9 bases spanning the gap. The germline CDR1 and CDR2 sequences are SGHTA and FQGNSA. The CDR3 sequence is CASSQHQYNEQFF. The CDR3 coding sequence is TGTGCCAGCAGCCAACACCAATACAATGAGCAGTTCTTC.